The 12 T cell receptor beta chains in this list originate from one sample, sequenced in a study of blood T cell repertoires in COVID-19. Here immunoSEQ multiplex PCR was the method, and the copy in TCRdb shows in-frame clones only, minus some. The sample includes 250,000 to 350,000 clones, roughly 90% of them seen just once. The sequencing sample was made of PBMCs or T cells enriched from blood (not recorded which). These receptor sequences come from a woman under 30 who had recovered from COVID-19.

This clone was detected only once. V usage is TRBV21-1 and J usage is TRBJ1-2. TRBV21-1 is noted as a pseudogene. This CDR3 has 14 residues. The CDR3 sequence: CASSKASPRHGYTF. The CDR3 coding sequence is TGTGCCAGCAGCAAGGCGTCCCCGAGGCATGGCTACACCTTC.

This rearrangement joins TRBV28 to TRBJ2-7; D uncertain. The CDR3 spans 15 residues. The V end lost 5 bases, the J end lost 3 bases, and 17 bases lay between the germline ends. CDR1 and CDR2 (germline): MDHEN, SYDVKM. The chain's CDR3 is CASSLIYAGRYEQYF. The CDR3 DNA is TGTGCCAGCAGTCTCATTTATGCAGGTCGCTACGAGCAGTACTTC.

The CDR3 region is CASSHLTGELFF. The CDR3, as DNA: TGTGCCAGCAGCCACCTTACCGGGGAGCTGTTTTTT. V gene TRBV3-1 (or the pseudogene TRBV3-2) combines with J gene TRBJ2-2, with unresolved D. V was pared by 3 bases and J by 5 bases, with 4 bases between. Germline CDR1 reads LGHDT; CDR2 reads YNNKEL (reference sequence). CDR3 length: 12 amino acids.

This clone was seen a single time. V and J are TRBV2 and TRBJ2-1, with a weak D call TRBD2 (5 bases). CDR1 is SNHLY and CDR2 is FYNNEI in the germline V gene. The CDR3 contains 13 residues. Deletions cut 4 bases from V and 4 bases from J, with 8 bases between. The DNA of the CDR3 is TGTGCCAGCAGTGGAGAGGGATACAATGAGCAGTTCTTC. Its translation: CASSGEGYNEQFF. The entire variable domain, with the rest obtained from reference TRBV2 and TRBJ2-1, is as follows: EPEVTQTPSHQVTQMGQEVILRCVPISNHLYFYWYRQILGQKVEFLVSFYNNEISEKSEIFDDQFSVERPDGSNFTLKIRSTKLEDSAMYFCASSGEGYNEQFFGPGTRLTVL.

The chain employs TRBV5-1 and TRBJ2-7; D is unclear. Germline loops: CDR1 SGHRS, CDR2 YFSETQ. CDR3 length equals 14 residues. Trimming took off 2 bases at V and 0 bases at J, with 9 bases between the two ends. The CDR3 nucleotides are TGCGCCAGCAGCTTTCTGGAGTCCTCCTACGAGCAGTACTTC. Protein: CASSFLESSYEQYF.

The V and J genes are TRBV28 and TRBJ1-2; maybe TRBD1 (5 bases). The ends were cut back, 5 bases at V and 8 bases at J, with 18 bases in the middle. The CDR3 covers 14 residues. The germline V gene encodes CDR1 MDHEN and CDR2 SYDVKM. In DNA, the CDR3 is TGTGCCAGCAGTGATCCGGGGGGGGTTCGAGGCTACACCTTC. Amino acid sequence: CASSDPGGVRGYTF.

The rearrangement joins TRBV19 to TRBJ2-7; no firm D call. Germline V gene lookup returns CDR1 LNHDA and CDR2 SQIVND (reference sequence). Trimming shortened V by 5 bases and J by 2 bases, and 10 bases separated the two germline ends. This CDR3 has 13 residues. Written as DNA, the CDR3 is TGTGCCAGTAGTCCCCTAGAGGCCTACGAGCAGTACTTC. This codes for CASSPLEAYEQYF.

This chain joins TRBV5-5 and TRBJ2-7; 7 bases are a match to TRBD1. Germline loops: CDR1 SGHKS, CDR2 YYEKEE (reference sequence). CDR3 size: 16 residues. After removal of 1 base from V and 0 bases from J, the junction contained 7 bases not matched to a gene. The CDR3 sequence: CASSLRYGDSSYEQYF. CDR3 DNA: TGTGCCAGCAGCTTGAGGTACGGGGACAGCTCCTACGAGCAGTACTTC. Combining the CDR3 with reference TRBV5-5 and TRBJ2-7 gives the whole variable domain DAGVTQSPTHLIKTRGQQVTLRCSPISGHKSVSWYQQVLGQGPQFIFQYYEKEERGRGNFPDRFSARQFPNYSSELNVNALLLGDSALYLCASSLRYGDSSYEQYFGPGTRLTVT.

The chain combines TRBV28 with TRBJ2-7; tentatively, D is TRBD2 (6 bases). Trimming removed 8 bases from V and 4 bases from J, with 9 bases in between. The CDR3 is 11 residues long. The germline V gene has CDR1 MDHEN and CDR2 SYDVKM. The CDR3 nucleotides read TGTGCCAGCCTACGGGGGTACGAGCAGTACTTC. This translates into CASLRGYEQYF.

This clone was picked up a small number of times. The chain links TRBV7-2 to TRBJ2-7; 11 bases map to TRBD2. V shed 5 bases, J shed 5 bases, and the junction held 8 bases outside the gene matches. The CDR3 has 15 residues. Germline assignment: CDR1 SGHTA and CDR2 FQGNSA. For the CDR3, the DNA is TGTGCCAGCAGCACCTTAGCGGGGGGGCCCCACGAGCAGTACTTC. It yields the protein CASSTLAGGPHEQYF.

The chain uses TRBV27 and TRBJ2-7; 12 nucleotides align to TRBD2. V gave up 5 bases and J gave up 5 bases; unmatched junction bases: 7. Germline CDR1 reads MNHEY; CDR2 reads SMNVEV (reference sequence). CDR3 size: 15 residues. The CDR3 region has the DNA TGTGCCAGCAGTATCCTAGCGGGAGGGCTCCACGAGCAGTACTTC. Its translation is CASSILAGGLHEQYF.

The rearrangement uses TRBV6-5 and TRBJ1-2, with 7 nucleotides matching TRBD1. Germline V gene sequence: CDR1 MNHEY, CDR2 SVGAGI. V was pared by 6 bases and J by 4 bases, with 8 bases of the junction left unmatched. CDR3 length equals 14 residues. CDR3 sequence (DNA): TGTGCCAGCAGCCGCGACAGGGACAGCTATGGCTACACCTTC. This sequence encodes CASSRDRDSYGYTF.